The clone carrying this TCR beta chain was observed at least ten times. The antigen remains unidentified. V was cut by 1 base and J by 5 bases, with 11 bases left in between. The CDR3 is 14 residues long. The germline CDR1 and CDR2 sequences are SGHDN and FVKESK. The sample comes from a study of neurological immune-mediated disorders. Study conclusions and caveats: Patients with HTLV-1-associated myelopathy showed the most TCR clonal expansion. Those with multiple sclerosis showed the least, falling below healthy controls.

One entry per CDR3 protein results from TCRdb running MiXCR on the 5' RACE reads. This sample has 55,000 to 75,000 distinct CDR3 sequences, with around 5.5% found just once. The unsorted libraries originated from 2 million PBMCs kept at -80 C. The source is a woman in her twenties or thirties with multiple sclerosis. V usage is TRBV14 and J usage is TRBJ2-5, with a possible D match to TRBD1 (7 bases). Sequencing was carried out using PBMCs. In DNA form, the CDR3 reads TGTGCCAGCAGCCAAGTCGGGGGACAGGAGACCCAGTACTTC. Amino acid sequence: CASSQVGGQETQYF.